The present T cell receptor (beta chain) was sequenced within a study of immune characterization of retroperitoneal liposarcoma. This clonotype occurred once. The CDR3 has 18 residues. Trimming took 1 base from V and 10 from J, leaving 26 bases between them. Using its own MiXCR run on the PCR reads, TCRdb lists one record per CDR3 protein. The sample lists around 2,200 distinct CDR3 sequences, 40% to 45% seen once, with 18% in the top ten. V and J are TRBV12-3 or TRBV12-4 and TRBJ2-1, with D possibly being TRBD1 (6 bases). The clonotype comes from a male donor with retroperitoneal liposarcoma. The sample consisted of tumor tissue. The CDR3 sequence is CASSLGLGPGTRNYEQFF. The DNA for the CDR3 is TGTGCCAGCAGTTTAGGTTTGGGCCCCGGGACAAGAAACTACGAGCAGTTCTTC.